A selection of T cell receptor beta chains follows, all from one sample in a study of cytomegalovirus exposure and HLA in healthy donors. Clones were read by immunoSEQ multiplex PCR, and TCRdb kept only the in-frame ones, dropping some. The sample shows approximately 280,000 clones, about 86% of them seen only once. Sequencing input: PBMCs. Source of these receptors: a woman between 18 and 29 years old in good health and CMV-seronegative. The CDR3 runs from the conserved cysteine through the conserved F or W. D genes are given only for firm matches. Size is stated for part of the rows, as once, few or many counts, or as a class when the clone is expanded.

>TRBJ2-7|once|TRBD2|TRBV6-6
TGTGCCAGCAGTTACAGGGGCGGGGGCTCCTACGAGCAGTACTTC
CASSYRGGGSYEQYF
>TRBJ1-4|NA|NA|TRBV5-3
TGTGCCAGAAGCGAAAGACCGGAGCTGGGTGAAAAACTGTTTTTT
CARSERPELGEKLFF
>TRBJ2-2|once|NA|TRBV9
TGTGCCAGCAGCGTAGACATACCAGCGAACACCGGGGAGCTGTTTTTT
CASSVDIPANTGELFF
>TRBJ1-4|once|NA|TRBV6-5
TGTGCCAGCAGTTACTCAGGGGTGACTAATGAAAAACTGTTTTTT
CASSYSGVTNEKLFF
>TRBJ1-5|few|NA|TRBV4-3
TGCGCCAGCAGCCAAGATGAGGGTCAGCCCCAGCATTTT
CASSQDEGQPQHF
>TRBJ1-3|NA|NA|TRBV4-2
TGTGCCAGCAGCCAGAACCGAGGGAACACCATATATTTT
CASSQNRGNTIYF
>TRBJ2-1|NA|TRBD1|TRBV30
TGTGCCTGGAGTGGAGGACAGGGGGTGCAGTTCTTC
CAWSGGQGVQFF
>TRBJ1-2|NA|NA|TRBV6-1
TGTGCCAGCAGTGAAGCTTCGGGGGTAAACTATGGCTACACCTTC
CASSEASGVNYGYTF
>TRBJ2-7|once|TRBD1|TRBV27
TGTGCCAGCCAAGGGACAGGGGGTAATGAGCAGTACTTC
CASQGTGGNEQYF
>TRBJ2-7|NA|TRBD1|TRBV19
TGTGCCAGTAGTCCTAGACAGGGCTACGAGCAGTACTTC
CASSPRQGYEQYF
>TRBJ2-2|once|NA|TRBV6-1
TGTGCCAGCAGTGAAAGGCAGGGGAACACCGGGGAGCTGTTTTTT
CASSERQGNTGELFF
>TRBJ1-1|NA|NA|TRBV6-1
TGTGCCACCGACATGAACACTGAAGCTTTCTTT
CATDMNTEAFF
>TRBJ1-1|few|NA|TRBV7-6
TGTGCCAGCAGCTACACTGACAGTTGGAACACTGAAGCTTTCTTT
CASSYTDSWNTEAFF
>TRBJ2-7|NA|NA|TRBV5-1
TGCGCCAGCAGCTTATTGACAAGGGGTATGCACAGCTACGAGCAGTACTTC
CASSLLTRGMHSYEQYF
>TRBJ1-2|NA|NA|TRBV25-1
TGTGCCAGCAGTGAGCTAGGGGATGGCTACACCTTC
CASSELGDGYTF
>TRBJ1-2|once|TRBD1|TRBV7-2
TGTGCCAGCAGCTTAGGGACAGGGGGGGGAGGCTACACCTTC
CASSLGTGGGGYTF
>TRBJ2-3|NA|NA|TRBV25-1
TGTGCCAGCAGTGGCACCGGGTCTTCGTTTGGGTATTTT
CASSGTGSSFGYF
>TRBJ2-2|NA|NA|TRBV25-1
TGTGCCAGCAGTGGGTCCGGGACTGGGAACACCGGGGAGCTGTTTTTT
CASSGSGTGNTGELFF
>TRBJ1-2|NA|NA|TRBV9
TGTGCCAGCAGCGACGGGGGGGCCTATGGCTACACCTTC
CASSDGGAYGYTF
>TRBJ1-1|NA|NA|TRBV6-1
TGTGCCAGCCGTGCGGGAAACTGGAACACTGAAGCTTTCTTT
CASRAGNWNTEAFF
>TRBJ2-6|NA|NA|TRBV11-3
TGTGCCAGCAGCTGGGGGCTCAGGAGCTCTGGGGCCAACGTCCTGACTTTC
CASSWGLRSSGANVLTF
>TRBJ2-1|once|TRBD2|TRBV10-2
TGCGCCAGCAGCGGGACTAGCCGGGGGGGCAATGAGCAGTTCTTC
CASSGTSRGGNEQFF
>TRBJ2-3|NA|NA|TRBV29-1
TGCAGCGTCAGGGAAGGGTCCACAGATACGCAGTATTTT
CSVREGSTDTQYF
>TRBJ1-2|NA|NA|TRBV29-1
TGCAGCGTTGATTGGGGGGTCGCTGGCTACACCTTC
CSVDWGVAGYTF
>TRBJ2-5|NA|TRBD2|TRBV5-4
TGTGCCAGCAGCTCAGGGTGGGGGGGGAACCAAGAGACCCAGTACTTC
CASSSGWGGNQETQYF
>TRBJ1-4|NA|TRBD1|TRBV29-1
TGCAGCGTTGAAGCTATGGGGGGACAGGGGATATTGGGTAATGAAAAACTGTTTTTT
CSVEAMGGQGILGNEKLFF
>TRBJ1-1|NA|NA|TRBV10-3
TGTGCCATCAGAGGAGGACCCATGAACACTGAAGCTTTCTTT
CAIRGGPMNTEAFF
>TRBJ2-7|NA|NA|TRBV5-1
TGCGCCAGCAGCTTGAAGCAGGGCTACGAGCAGTACTTC
CASSLKQGYEQYF
>TRBJ2-7|NA|TRBD1|TRBV11-2
TGTGCCAGCAGCCCTCACGGACAGGGCTACGAGCAGTACTTC
CASSPHGQGYEQYF
>TRBJ2-7|NA|NA|TRBV27
TGTGCCAGCAGTTCTCAGGGCGACGAGCAGTACTTC
CASSSQGDEQYF
>TRBJ1-4|NA|TRBD1|TRBV6-6
TGTGCCAGCCGATTACAGGGGGCGGATGAAAAACTGTTTTTT
CASRLQGADEKLFF
>TRBJ2-2|NA|TRBD1|TRBV29-1
TGCAGCGTTCTACCGGGACAGGGGATTAGAACCGGGGAGCTGTTTTTT
CSVLPGQGIRTGELFF
>TRBJ2-7|few|NA|TRBV23-1
TGCGCCAGCAGTCAGGCAGCGAGCTCCTACGAGCAGTACTTC
CASSQAASSYEQYF
>TRBJ1-4|once|NA|TRBV5-4
TGTGCCAGCAGCTCTGACAGCACAACTAATGAAAAACTGTTTTTT
CASSSDSTTNEKLFF
>TRBJ1-2|NA|TRBD1|TRBV5-1
TGCGCCAGCAGCTTGGATGGAGGGGGCTTCTATGGCTACACCTTC
CASSLDGGGFYGYTF
>TRBJ2-7|NA|NA|TRBV13
TGTGCCAGCAGCCTCTCCCATTCCCCCTGGAGGTCCGGGGAGCAGTACTTC
CASSLSHSPWRSGEQYF
>TRBJ2-2|NA|TRBD1|TRBV28
TGTGCCAGCAGGCCTCCGGGACAGGGGGGAGGGGAGCTGTTTTTT
CASRPPGQGGGELFF
>TRBJ1-2|NA|TRBD1|TRBV27
TGTGCCAGCAGGCGACAGGGGGTGGTGAGTGGCTACACCTTC
CASRRQGVVSGYTF
>TRBJ2-7|NA|TRBD2|TRBV27
TGTGCCAGCAGTCCGGGGGGAGGTAGCGGGGCATACTCCTACGAGCAGTACTTC
CASSPGGGSGAYSYEQYF
>TRBJ1-2|NA|NA|TRBV4-1
TGCGCCAGCAGCCAACAGGGGAAGGAGAATGGCTACACCTTC
CASSQQGKENGYTF
>TRBJ2-2|NA|NA|TRBV7-9
TGTGCCAGCAGCTTAGGCAGCGGTGACACCGGGGAGCTGTTTTTT
CASSLGSGDTGELFF
>TRBJ2-2|NA|NA|TRBV30
TGTGCCTGGAGATCGGGTTTCGACGTAACGAACACCGGGGAGCTGTTTTTT
CAWRSGFDVTNTGELFF
>TRBJ1-2|NA|NA|TRBV9
TGTGCCAGCAGCGTAGGCAGGTGGAGGGATAACTATGGCTACACCTTC
CASSVGRWRDNYGYTF
>TRBJ1-5|NA|NA|TRBV2
TGTGCCAGCAGTGCGCGGCCCGCCGGGGGCAATCAGCCCCAGCATTTT
CASSARPAGGNQPQHF
>TRBJ1-1|NA|NA|TRBV6-6
TGTGCCAGCAGTCGCGGGGGCACTGAAGCTTTCTTT
CASSRGGTEAFF
>TRBJ1-2|NA|NA|TRBV5-6
TGTGCCAGCAGCTCGAACCACAGAACTAACTATGGCTACACCTTC
CASSSNHRTNYGYTF
>TRBJ1-6|NA|TRBD1|TRBV7-9
TGTGCCAGCAGCGAAGGGACAGGGGTGAACTCACCCCTCCACTTT
CASSEGTGVNSPLHF
>TRBJ1-1|NA|NA|TRBV6-5
TGTGCCAGCAGCCCAACAGGGAACACTGAAGCTTTCTTT
CASSPTGNTEAFF
>TRBJ1-3|NA|NA|TRBV5-1
TGCGCCAGCAGCTCCGCGGGAAAGGCTGGAAACACCATATATTTT
CASSSAGKAGNTIYF
>TRBJ2-5|NA|NA|TRBV10-3
TGTGCCATCAGTGAGACCGTGTTAACGGGAAGCCAAGAGACCCAGTACTTC
CAISETVLTGSQETQYF
>TRBJ1-2|NA|TRBD1|TRBV6-1
TGTGCCTCGACAGGGGGAGACTATGGCTACACCTTC
CASTGGDYGYTF
>TRBJ2-7|NA|NA|TRBV11-2
TGTGCCAGCAGCTTAGGATTCAGGGCCGCCTACGAGCAGTACTTC
CASSLGFRAAYEQYF
>TRBJ1-1|few|NA|TRBV28
TGTGCCACCAACCAGGGGAACACTGAAGCTTTCTTT
CATNQGNTEAFF